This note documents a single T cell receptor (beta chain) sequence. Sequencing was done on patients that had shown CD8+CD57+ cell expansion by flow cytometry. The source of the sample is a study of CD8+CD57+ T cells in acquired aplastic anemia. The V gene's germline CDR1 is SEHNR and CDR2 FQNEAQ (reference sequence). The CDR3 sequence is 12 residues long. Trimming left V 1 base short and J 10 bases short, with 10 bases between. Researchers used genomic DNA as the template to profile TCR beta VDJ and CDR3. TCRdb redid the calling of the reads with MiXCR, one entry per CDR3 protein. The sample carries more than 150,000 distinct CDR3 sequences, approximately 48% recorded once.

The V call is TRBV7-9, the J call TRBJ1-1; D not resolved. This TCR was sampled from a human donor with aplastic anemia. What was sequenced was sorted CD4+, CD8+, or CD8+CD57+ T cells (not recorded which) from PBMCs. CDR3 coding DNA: TGTGCCAGCAGCTTAGGGGCTGGAGGAGCTTTCTTT. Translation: CASSLGAGGAFF.